One and the same sample provided the 18 T cell receptor beta chains below, sequenced in a study of CD8 T cells in ankylosing spondylitis. MiXCR, applied by TCRdb to the 5' RACE reads, yields one record per CDR3 protein. The sample yields about 120,000 distinct CDR3 sequences, roughly an eighth seen once. Input material: blood, either unsorted or a sorted T cell fraction (not recorded which). These receptor sequences come from a female donor with ankylosing spondylitis or in good health (not recorded which).

The chain employs TRBV12-3 or TRBV12-4 and TRBJ2-3; D could derive from TRBD1 or TRBD2 (6 bases each). Trimming cost V 0 bases and J 6 bases, with 10 bases left between them. The CDR3 is made up of 14 amino acids. CDR3 DNA sequence: TGTGCCAGCAGTTTAGCGGGGGGCCACGATACGCAGTATTTT. Its protein product is CASSLAGGHDTQYF.

As to this clonotype: A much larger clone differs from this one at a single base, so this may be a read error. The chain combines TRBV12-3 or TRBV12-4 with TRBJ2-1; a weak D match, TRBD2 (7 bases). The CDR3 covers 15 residues. The DNA for the CDR3 is TGTGTCAGCAGTTTAGGAGGGGGGGGCTACAATGAGCAGTTCTTC. Its translation is CVSSLGGGGYNEQFF.

This clonotype was detected ten times or more. The V gene is TRBV6-4, the J gene TRBJ1-6, with TRBD1 as a possible D gene (5 bases). The V gene's germline CDR1 is MRHNA and CDR2 SNTAGT. Trimming pared 6 bases from V and 3 bases from J, leaving 9 bases between. The CDR3 runs to 14 residues. This chain's CDR3 is CASSRDSYNSPLHF. CDR3 DNA: TGTGCCAGCAGCCGAGACAGCTATAATTCACCCCTCCACTTT.

This chain connects TRBV6-1 to TRBJ2-1, with D possibly TRBD2 on 6 matching bases. The germline V gene encodes CDR1 MNHNS and CDR2 SASEGT. CDR3 length equals 14 residues. V shed 6 bases and J shed 6 bases, with 15 bases lying between them. Here the CDR3 DNA reads TGTGCCAGCAGCCCTCGGGACTCCCGCAATGAGCAGTTCTTC. Its translation is CASSPRDSRNEQFF.

This clonotype was found many times. The chain carries TRBV5-6 and TRBJ2-1; no clear D gene. The CDR3 is 13 residues long. Germline loops: CDR1 SGHDT, CDR2 YYEEEE. The V gene lost 4 bases and the J gene lost 2 bases, with 7 bases spanning the gap. The CDR3 protein is CASSPSAYNEQFF. The CDR3 DNA sequence: TGTGCCAGCAGCCCATCCGCCTACAATGAGCAGTTCTTC.

CDR3 sequence: CSARDLGTGENQPQHF. The CDR3 DNA follows: TGCAGTGCTAGAGATCTCGGGACAGGGGAGAATCAGCCCCAGCATTTT. The chain couples TRBV20-1 to TRBJ1-5; TRBD1 agrees at 10 bases. This CDR3 spans 16 amino acids. The V gene end was trimmed by 0 bases and the J gene end by 4 bases; junction bases not matched to a gene: 6. CDR1 is DFQATT and CDR2 is SNEGSKA in the germline V gene (reference sequence).

This clonotype was detected ten times or more. This sequence joins TRBV20-1 and TRBJ1-1; D is unresolved. The CDR3 is made up of 13 amino acids. Between the trimmed V and J ends, which lost 3 bases and 1 base, there was a span of 9 bases. Per germline, CDR1 DFQATT and CDR2 SNEGSKA (reference sequence). The CDR3 region has the DNA TGCAGTGCTAGTAGCCGAAAGAACACTGAAGCTTTCTTT. Encoded protein: CSASSRKNTEAFF.

This clonotype has a count of ten or more. The chain uses TRBV5-1 and TRBJ1-4; tentative D call: TRBD1 (6 bases). Trimming shortened V by 4 bases and J by 4 bases, and 11 bases separated the two germline ends. Germline values: CDR1 SGHRS, CDR2 YFSETQ. The CDR3 loop spans 14 amino acids. The CDR3 reads CASSPDSYNEKLFF. CDR3 bases: TGCGCCAGCAGCCCGGACAGCTATAATGAAAAACTGTTTTTT. Full variable domain (missing parts from reference TRBV5-1 and TRBJ1-4): KAGVTQTPRYLIKTRGQQVTLSCSPISGHRSVSWYQQTPGQGLQFLFEYFSETQRNKGNFPGRFSGRQFSNSRSEMNVSTLELGDSALYLCASSPDSYNEKLFFGSGTQLSVL.

Ten or more counts support this clonotype. The rearrangement links TRBV12-5 to TRBJ1-5; D call uncertain. V dropped 7 bases and J dropped 1 base, with 8 bases sitting between them. Germline values: CDR1 LGHNT, CDR2 FRNRAP. CDR3 size: 13 residues. The CDR3 reads CASAIHSNQPQHF. CDR3 nucleotide sequence: TGTGCTAGTGCCATCCACAGCAATCAGCCCCAGCATTTT. Using reference TRBV12-5 and TRBJ1-5 for the parts outside the CDR3, the full variable domain is DARVTQTPRHKVTEMGQEVTMRCQPILGHNTVFWYRQTMMQGLELLAYFRNRAPLDDSGMPKDRFSAEMPDATLATLKIQPSEPRDSAVYFCASAIHSNQPQHFGDGTRLSIL.

As regards this clonotype: A much larger clone sits a single nucleotide away, making a read error possible. V and J are TRBV28 and TRBJ2-5, with D tentatively TRBD1 or TRBD2 (5 bases each). The V gene's germline CDR1 is MDHEN and CDR2 SYDVKM. Trimming left V 7 bases short and J 6 bases short, with 12 bases between. The CDR3 spans 12 residues. The CDR3 DNA is TGTGCCAGCACCTGGATGGGACAGACCCAGTACTTC. Translating it yields CASTWMGQTQYF.

This clonotype was counted between two and nine times. The chain couples TRBV3-1 to TRBJ2-1; D unclear. Deletions cut 0 bases from V and 5 bases from J, with 11 bases between. The length of the CDR3 is 15 residues. CDR1 LGHDT and CDR2 YNNKEL come from the germline V gene (reference sequence). The CDR3, as DNA: TGTGCCAGCAGCCAAGAGGCCGTCTGGAACAATGAGCAGTTCTTC. Protein: CASSQEAVWNNEQFF.

This clonotype has a count of ten or more. The rearrangement joins TRBV20-1 to TRBJ2-7; 13 nucleotides line up with TRBD2. The CDR3 contains 15 residues. V lost 3 bases, J lost 0 bases, and 2 bases stayed unmatched. Germline assignment: CDR1 DFQATT and CDR2 SNEGSKA (reference sequence). CDR3 nucleotides: TGCAGTGCTAGGGGGACTAGCGGGGCCTCCTACGAGCAGTACTTC. This codes for CSARGTSGASYEQYF.

In this sample, this clonotype turned up many times. J is TRBJ2-7 and V is TRBV6-4, with 8 bases aligning to TRBD2. The CDR3 has 15 amino acids. The germline gives CDR1 MRHNA, CDR2 SNTAGT. Losses at the gene ends were 3 bases for V and 2 bases for J; bases not matched to a gene: 6. DNA for the CDR3: TGTGCCAGCAGTGAGAGGAGCGGGGGTACCTACGAGCAGTACTTC. This encodes CASSERSGGTYEQYF.

This clonotype was seen many times. V and J are TRBV4-1 and TRBJ2-7, with 14 bases that match TRBD2. Germline CDR1 MGHRA, CDR2 YSYEKL. V lost 1 base and J lost 7; bases outside the gene matches: 6. The CDR3 is 16 residues long. For the CDR3, the DNA is TGCGCCAGCAGCCAAGGGCCCTGGACTAGCGGGAGGGAGCAGTACTTC. It codes for CASSQGPWTSGREQYF.

The V call is TRBV5-1, the J call TRBJ2-1; D perhaps matches TRBD2 (6 bases). CDR1 and CDR2 from the germline V gene are SGHRS and YFSETQ. The CDR3 extends over 14 amino acids. Trimming took 3 bases from V and 4 from J, leaving 11 bases between them. CDR3 residues: CASSSGERYNEQFF. CDR3 in DNA: TGCGCCAGCAGCTCGGGAGAGAGATACAATGAGCAGTTCTTC.

The J gene is TRBJ2-1, the V gene TRBV30, with 9 bases identical to TRBD1. Germline trimming cut 4 bases from V and 6 bases from J; bases unmatched to any gene: 7. The CDR3 is made up of 14 amino acids. Germline V gives CDR1 GTSNPN, CDR2 SVGIG (reference sequence). This chain's CDR3 is CAWIRDRVSNEQFF. The CDR3 coding sequence is TGTGCCTGGATTCGGGACAGGGTTTCCAATGAGCAGTTCTTC. The variable domain in full, with the rest retrieved from reference TRBV30 and TRBJ2-1, is SQTIHQWPATLVQPVGSPLSLECTVEGTSNPNLYWYRQAAGRGLQLLFYSVGIGQISSEVPQNLSASRPQDRQFILSSKKLLLSDSGFYLCAWIRDRVSNEQFFGPGTRLTVL.

Comments on this clonotype: Just one base apart from a much larger clone, this may be a read error. The chain joins TRBV4-2 to TRBJ2-4; 11 nucleotides line up with TRBD2. This CDR3 has 16 residues. Germline V gene sequence: CDR1 LGHNA, CDR2 YNFKEQ. The CDR3 DNA is TGTGCCAGCAGCCCCAATTTAGCGGGGGGGGAAAACATTCATTACTTC. Translating gives CASSPNLAGGENIHYF.

The chain recombines TRBV6-1 with TRBJ2-2; TRBD2 matches 9 bases. The CDR3 is made up of 18 amino acids. In germline, CDR1 is MNHNS, CDR2 SASEGT. Germline trimming cut 5 bases from V and 5 bases from J; bases unmatched to any gene: 15. CDR3 region: CASSPRVISGGGTGELFF. The CDR3 DNA reads TGTGCCAGCAGTCCCCGGGTGATTAGCGGGGGAGGGACCGGGGAGCTGTTTTTT.